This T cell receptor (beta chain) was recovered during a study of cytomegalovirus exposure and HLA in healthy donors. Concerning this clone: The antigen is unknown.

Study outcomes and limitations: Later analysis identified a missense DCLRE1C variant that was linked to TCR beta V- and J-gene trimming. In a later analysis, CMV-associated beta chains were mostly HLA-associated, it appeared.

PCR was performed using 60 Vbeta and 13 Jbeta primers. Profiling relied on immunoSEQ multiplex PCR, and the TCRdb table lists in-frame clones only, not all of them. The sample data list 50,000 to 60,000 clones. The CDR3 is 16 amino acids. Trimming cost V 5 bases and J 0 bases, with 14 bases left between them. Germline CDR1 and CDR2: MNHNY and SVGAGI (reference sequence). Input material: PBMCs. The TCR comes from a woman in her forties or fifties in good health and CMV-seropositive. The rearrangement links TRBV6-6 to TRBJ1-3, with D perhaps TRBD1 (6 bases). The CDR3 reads CASSARGFDSGNTIYF. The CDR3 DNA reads TGTGCCAGCAGTGCGAGGGGGTTCGACTCTGGAAACACCATATATTTT.